These 23 T cell receptor beta chains came from one sample sequenced in a study of response to subunit inactivated influenza vaccine (dated by TCRdb to the late 2010s). Library preparation was by RT-PCR. Instrument on record: Illumina HiSeq 2500. The public reads were reanalyzed by TCRdb: fastp trimming at Q25, MiXCR alignment, in-frame beta chains only. Merged by CDR3 protein, the rows form single entries marked with the most common genes and DNA. Recorded for this sample are hundreds of thousands of distinct CDR3 sequences; 10% to 12% of them occurred a single time. The ten biggest clones cover roughly 9.6% of the sample. A further study also used this sample, focusing on T cells expressing NK-cell markers. Reported in the second study: The TCR beta cDNA libraries were made using 5'RACE template switching, a step that added both a universal primer site and unique molecular identifiers.

Sequences were derived from PBMCs from blood, sampled on the day of vaccination. Receptors were obtained from a man aged 50 to 59 who received an inactivated influenza vaccine. Donor details come from another sample of the same person, matched by shared clones.

The chain joins TRBV3-1 to TRBJ2-5, with D possibly being TRBD1 (6 bases). This CDR3 region has 14 residues. The germline V gene encodes CDR1 LGHDT and CDR2 YNNKEL (reference sequence). Trimming removed 3 bases at V and 2 bases at J, with 10 bases between. This chain's CDR3 is CASSHLQGQETQYF. CDR3 DNA: TGTGCCAGCAGCCATTTACAGGGTCAAGAGACCCAGTACTTC.

This clonotype was seen a handful of times. The gene calls are TRBV18 and TRBJ2-3; no clear D. The germline V gene encodes CDR1 KGHSH and CDR2 LQKENI. The length of the CDR3 is 15 residues. V lost 3 bases to trimming and J lost 2 bases, with 12 bases between them. Here the CDR3 DNA reads TGTGCCAGCTCACCTAAGGCGGCTTACACAGATACGCAGTATTTT. It encodes CASSPKAAYTDTQYF. Drawing the rest from reference TRBV18 and TRBJ2-3, the complete variable domain is NAGVMQNPRHLVRRRGQEARLRCSPMKGHSHVYWYRQLPEEGLKFMVYLQKENIIDESGMPKERFSAEFPKEGPSILRIQQVVRGDSAAYFCASSPKAAYTDTQYFGPGTRLTVL.

In nucleotides, the CDR3 is TGTGCCAGCAGTTTCAGTAGCGGGAGAGCGAATGAGCAGTTCTTC. Its protein is CASSFSSGRANEQFF. The V call is TRBV27, the J call TRBJ2-1, with 9 bases aligning to TRBD2. V trimming: 3 bases; J trimming: 7 bases; junction bases outside the gene matches: 7. CDR1 and CDR2 (germline): MNHEY, SMNVEV (reference sequence). The CDR3 loop spans 15 amino acids.

This chain uses TRBV6-2 or TRBV6-3 with TRBJ1-1, with unresolved D. The V gene's germline CDR1 is MNHEY and CDR2 SVGEGT. V lost 2 bases, J lost 6 bases, and 10 bases lay in between. CDR3 length: 13 residues. CDR3 sequence: CASSYLQSAEAFF. For the CDR3, the DNA is TGTGCCAGCAGTTACCTACAGAGCGCTGAAGCTTTCTTT.

This clonotype occurred a few times. The rearrangement links TRBV5-1 to TRBJ2-5, with D perhaps matching TRBD2 (6 bases). Germline V gives CDR1 SGHRS, CDR2 YFSETQ. V was pared by 7 bases and J by 2 bases, with 15 bases between. The CDR3 totals 14 residues. The chain's CDR3 is CASGRGDSQETQYF. CDR3 DNA sequence: TGCGCCAGCGGCCGAGGGGACTCACAAGAGACCCAGTACTTC.

The rearrangement links TRBV5-1 to TRBJ1-5, with D tentatively TRBD1 (6 bases). This CDR3 contains 13 residues. V was clipped by 4 bases and J by 9 bases, with 14 bases between them. Germline-derived CDR1 and CDR2 are SGHRS and YFSETQ. Here the CDR3 reads CASSPTGGRPQHF. CDR3 sequence (DNA): TGCGCCAGCAGCCCGACAGGAGGTCGGCCCCAGCATTTT. Filled out from reference TRBV5-1 and TRBJ1-5, the complete variable domain reads KAGVTQTPRYLIKTRGQQVTLSCSPISGHRSVSWYQQTPGQGLQFLFEYFSETQRNKGNFPGRFSGRQFSNSRSEMNVSTLELGDSALYLCASSPTGGRPQHFGDGTRLSIL.

In its sample, this clonotype was seen a few times. The CDR3, as DNA: TGTGCCAGCACGAGACGGGATGAGCAGTTCTTC. It specifies CASTRRDEQFF. V usage is TRBV6-5 and J usage is TRBJ2-1; no definite D call. The germline gives CDR1 MNHEY, CDR2 SVGAGI. V was pared by 7 bases and J by 8 bases, with 9 bases between. The length of the CDR3 is 11 residues.

This sequence joins TRBV2 and TRBJ1-1, with D hard to call. The CDR3 spans 15 residues. Germline V gene data show CDR1 as SNHLY and CDR2 as FYNNEI. The V gene lost 7 bases and the J gene lost 10 bases, with 25 bases spanning the gap. CDR3 sequence reads: CASIRRRAEAGGAFF. In DNA, the CDR3 is TGTGCCAGCATCCGACGAAGGGCGGAGGCCGGAGGAGCTTTCTTT.

This clonotype has only a few counts. V gene TRBV7-3 combines with J gene TRBJ2-3, with 12 bases lining up with TRBD2. This CDR3 region has 19 residues. Germline CDR1 SGHTA, CDR2 FQGTGA. V was clipped by 1 base and J by 8 bases; unmatched bases: 16. CDR3: CASSLNPDLAGGPQGTQYF. As DNA, the CDR3 is TGTGCCAGCAGCTTAAACCCCGACCTAGCGGGAGGGCCTCAGGGTACGCAGTATTTT.

The chain joins TRBV11-2 to TRBJ1-2, with D perhaps matching TRBD1 (5 bases). The V and J ends lost 7 bases and 4 bases respectively, with 19 bases between them. Germline values: CDR1 SGHAT, CDR2 FQNNGV. The CDR3 consists of 15 residues. Here the CDR3 DNA reads TGTGCCAGCACCGAAGGGGCAGGGTCAACCTATGGCTACACCTTC. Amino acids: CASTEGAGSTYGYTF.

This clonotype appeared a few times. This chain joins TRBV1 and TRBJ1-5; the table's D call TRBD1 went unverified against the DNA. TRBV1 is a pseudogene locus. The length of the CDR3 is 17 residues. The CDR3 loop is CTSDDFAGQGGNQPQHF. DNA for the CDR3: TGCACCAGCGACGATTTTGCGGGGCAGGGCGGCAATCAGCCCCAGCATTTT.

The rearrangement uses TRBV11-2 and TRBJ1-6; D is undetermined. This CDR3 is built from 18 residues. Trimming removed 1 base at V and 2 bases at J, with 15 bases between. Germline loops: CDR1 SGHAT, CDR2 FQNNGV. CDR3 loop: CASSLGSGFGTYNSPLHF. The CDR3, as DNA: TGTGCCAGCAGCTTAGGGTCTGGGTTTGGGACCTATAATTCACCCCTCCACTTT.

About this clonotype: The CDR3 does not end in the conserved phenylalanine or tryptophan, so this is likely a read error. This chain uses TRBV5-5 with TRBJ1-2, with a tentative D call TRBD1 (6 bases). The germline V and J ends were trimmed by 2 bases and 4 bases, with 12 bases remaining between them. The CDR3 consists of 14 residues. Germline CDR1 SGHKS, CDR2 YYEKEE (reference sequence). CDR3 protein: CASSFQTGGYGYTS. The CDR3, as DNA: TGTGCCAGCAGCTTTCAGACAGGTGGCTATGGCTACACCTCC.

The V and J genes are TRBV6-2 or TRBV6-3 and TRBJ2-7, with 7 bases matching TRBD1. CDR1 MNHEY and CDR2 SVGEGT come from the germline V gene. V was pared by 7 bases and J by 2 bases, with 8 bases of the junction left unmatched. The CDR3 runs to 14 residues. The CDR3 coding sequence is TGTGCCAGCACCGGGTGGGACAGCACCTACGAGCAGTACTTC. It yields the protein CASTGWDSTYEQYF.

This chain uses TRBV2 with TRBJ1-2, with TRBD1 matching over 9 bases. V lost 6 bases and J lost 7; bases outside the gene matches: 30. The CDR3 contains 21 residues. Looked up from germline, CDR1 is SNHLY and CDR2 is FYNNEI. CDR3 sequence (DNA): TGTGCCAGCAGGTCCCTCCGGGACAGGGAATCCTGGAGAGGAGGGAGAGGTGGCTACACCTTC. Translating gives CASRSLRDRESWRGGRGGYTF. Based on the CDR3 plus reference TRBV2 and TRBJ1-2, the full variable domain is EPEVTQTPSHQVTQMGQEVILRCVPISNHLYFYWYRQILGQKVEFLVSFYNNEISEKSEIFDDQFSVERPDGSNFTLKIRSTKLEDSAMYFCASRSLRDRESWRGGRGGYTFGSGTRLTVV.

This clonotype occurred a few times. The rearrangement joins TRBV28 to TRBJ2-7; D is undetermined. The CDR3 is 14 amino acids. V shed 7 bases and J shed 1 base, with 14 bases lying between them. Per the germline V gene, CDR1 is MDHEN and CDR2 is SYDVKM. CDR3 bases: TGTGCCAGCACTCCCGGTGGCTATTCCTACGAGCAGTACTTC. It is translated as CASTPGGYSYEQYF.

The chain links TRBV5-1 to TRBJ2-7; a possible D gene is TRBD2 (7 bases). Germline V gene data show CDR1 as SGHRS and CDR2 as YFSETQ. CDR3 length: 18 residues. V was shortened by 3 bases and J by 2 bases, with 24 bases between the two germline ends. The DNA for the CDR3 is TGCGCCAGCAGCTCCCACCCCCTCGTCGGGGGGCCTACCTACGAGCAGTACTTC. Translating gives CASSSHPLVGGPTYEQYF.

The V call is TRBV14, the J call TRBJ2-5, with 14 bases aligning to TRBD2. CDR1 is SGHDN and CDR2 is FVKESK in the germline V gene. With 4 bases clipped from V and 11 bases from J, the junction kept 12 bases outside the gene matches. The CDR3 is made up of 16 amino acids. CDR3 sequence reads: CASSLEPGTSGGSQYF. The CDR3 DNA is TGTGCCAGCAGCCTTGAACCGGGGACTAGCGGGGGATCTCAGTACTTC.

V usage is TRBV20-1 and J usage is TRBJ1-1, with TRBD1 matching over 7 bases. The ends lost 6 bases at V and 3 bases at J; junction bases unmatched: 7. CDR3 length: 13 residues. Per the germline V gene, CDR1 is DFQATT and CDR2 is SNEGSKA (reference sequence). CDR3 in amino acids: CSATQGYDTEAFF. The DNA of the CDR3 is TGCAGTGCAACACAGGGGTATGACACTGAAGCTTTCTTT.

This clonotype was recorded at least ten times. J is TRBJ2-3 and V is TRBV11-2; D gene uncertain. Germline V gives CDR1 SGHAT, CDR2 FQNNGV. Trimming pared 6 bases from V and 1 base from J, leaving 14 bases between. This CDR3 comprises 15 residues. The CDR3 is CASRLWQMGTDTQYF. DNA for the CDR3: TGTGCCAGCAGGTTATGGCAGATGGGCACAGATACGCAGTATTTT. Looking up the rest from reference TRBV11-2 and TRBJ2-3 gives the full variable domain: EAGVAQSPRYKIIEKRQSVAFWCNPISGHATLYWYQQILGQGPKLLIQFQNNGVVDDSQLPKDRFSAERLKGVDSTLKIQPAKLEDSAVYLCASRLWQMGTDTQYFGPGTRLTVL.

This clonotype was counted a few times. This chain connects TRBV20-1 to TRBJ2-3; D possibly corresponds to TRBD1 (6 bases). V was pared by 0 bases and J by 1 base, with 14 bases between. The CDR3 extends over 16 amino acids. CDR1 and CDR2 from the germline V gene are DFQATT and SNEGSKA (reference sequence). CDR3 in amino acids: CSARDQGQGGTDTQYF. The CDR3 DNA sequence: TGCAGTGCTAGAGATCAGGGGCAGGGCGGCACAGATACGCAGTATTTT.

There are a few counts of this clonotype. The chain is built from TRBV21-1 and TRBJ2-3; whether TRBD1, the table's D call, matches the DNA was not checked. TRBV21-1 has pseudogene status. The CDR3 covers 17 residues. The CDR3 spells CASSKVAWTDESDTQYF. CDR3 in DNA: TGTGCCAGCAGCAAAGTGGCCTGGACAGATGAGAGTGATACGCAGTATTTT.

The chain employs TRBV11-2 and TRBJ1-1; 8 positions match TRBD1. Germline V CDR1 and CDR2: SGHAT, FQNNGV. There are 15 residues in the CDR3. J was trimmed by 3 bases and V by 5 bases; bases with no gene match: 8. Here the CDR3 reads CASSGQGRGYTEAFF. CDR3 bases: TGTGCCAGCAGCGGACAGGGACGCGGTTACACTGAAGCTTTCTTT. The full variable domain, completed using reference TRBV11-2 and TRBJ1-1, is EAGVAQSPRYKIIEKRQSVAFWCNPISGHATLYWYQQILGQGPKLLIQFQNNGVVDDSQLPKDRFSAERLKGVDSTLKIQPAKLEDSAVYLCASSGQGRGYTEAFFGQGTRLTVV.